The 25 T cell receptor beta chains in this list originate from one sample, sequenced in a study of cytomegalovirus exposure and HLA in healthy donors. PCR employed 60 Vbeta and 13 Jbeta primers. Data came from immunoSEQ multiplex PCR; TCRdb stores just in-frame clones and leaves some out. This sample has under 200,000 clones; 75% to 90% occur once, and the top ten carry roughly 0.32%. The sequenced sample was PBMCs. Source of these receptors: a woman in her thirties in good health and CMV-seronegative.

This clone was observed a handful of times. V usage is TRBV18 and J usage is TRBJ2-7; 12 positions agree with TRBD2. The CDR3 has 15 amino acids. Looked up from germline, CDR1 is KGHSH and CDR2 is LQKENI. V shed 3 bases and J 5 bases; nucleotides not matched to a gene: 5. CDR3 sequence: CASSPRLAGEHEQYF. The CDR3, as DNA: TGTGCCAGCTCACCGAGACTAGCGGGAGAACACGAGCAGTACTTC.

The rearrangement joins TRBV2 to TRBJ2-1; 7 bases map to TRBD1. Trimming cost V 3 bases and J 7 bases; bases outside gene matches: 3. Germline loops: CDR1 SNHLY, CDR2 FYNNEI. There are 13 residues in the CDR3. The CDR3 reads CASSEGTVNEQFF. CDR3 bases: TGTGCCAGCAGTGAGGGGACAGTGAATGAGCAGTTCTTC.

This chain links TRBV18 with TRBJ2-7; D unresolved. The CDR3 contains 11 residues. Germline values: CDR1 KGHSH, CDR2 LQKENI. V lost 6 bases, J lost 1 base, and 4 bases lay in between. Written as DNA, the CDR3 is TGTGCCAGCTCGCTATCCTACGAGCAGTACTTC. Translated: CASSLSYEQYF.

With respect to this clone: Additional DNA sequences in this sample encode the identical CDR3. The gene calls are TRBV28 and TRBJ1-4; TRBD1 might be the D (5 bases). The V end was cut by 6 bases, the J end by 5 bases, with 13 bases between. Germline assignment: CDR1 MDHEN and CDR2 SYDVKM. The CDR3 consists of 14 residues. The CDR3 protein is CASSRQGANEKLFF. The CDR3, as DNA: TGTGCCAGCAGCCGACAAGGGGCAAATGAAAAACTGTTTTTT. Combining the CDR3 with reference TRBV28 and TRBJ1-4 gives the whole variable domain DVKVTQSSRYLVKRTGEKVFLECVQDMDHENMFWYRQDPGLGLRLIYFSYDVKMKEKGDIPEGYSVSREKKERFSLILESASTNQTSMYLCASSRQGANEKLFFGSGTQLSVL.

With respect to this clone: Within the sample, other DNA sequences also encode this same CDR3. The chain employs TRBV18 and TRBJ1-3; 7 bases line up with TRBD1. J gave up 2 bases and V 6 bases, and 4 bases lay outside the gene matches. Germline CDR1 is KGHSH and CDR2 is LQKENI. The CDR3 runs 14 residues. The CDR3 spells CASSQGQAGNTIYF. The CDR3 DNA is TGTGCCAGCTCGCAAGGACAGGCTGGAAACACCATATATTTT.

The CDR3, as DNA: TGCGCCAGCAGCCCGGGACAGGGGAAAACTGAAGCTTTCTTT. Translating it yields CASSPGQGKTEAFF. The chain uses TRBV5-1 and TRBJ1-1; the match to TRBD1 covers 10 bases. There are 14 residues in the CDR3. CDR1 is SGHRS, CDR2 YFSETQ, per germline. V lost 4 bases and J lost 5; bases outside the gene matches: 5. The full variable domain, its missing parts supplied by reference TRBV5-1 and TRBJ1-1, is KAGVTQTPRYLIKTRGQQVTLSCSPISGHRSVSWYQQTPGQGLQFLFEYFSETQRNKGNFPGRFSGRQFSNSRSEMNVSTLELGDSALYLCASSPGQGKTEAFFGQGTRLTVV.

The CDR3 here is CASSAGTNYNEQFF. In DNA form, the CDR3 reads TGTGCCAGCAGCGCCGGGACTAACTACAATGAGCAGTTCTTC. This chain uses TRBV9 with TRBJ2-1; 7 bases map to TRBD2. Trimming removed 3 bases from V and 3 bases from J; junction bases left unmatched: 3. Germline CDR1 and CDR2: SGDLS and YYNGEE. The length of the CDR3 is 14 residues. The full variable domain, rest sourced from reference TRBV9 and TRBJ2-1, is DSGVTQTPKHLITATGQRVTLRCSPRSGDLSVYWYQQSLDQGLQFLIQYYNGEERAKGNILERFSAQQFPDLHSELNLSSLELGDSALYFCASSAGTNYNEQFFGPGTRLTVL.

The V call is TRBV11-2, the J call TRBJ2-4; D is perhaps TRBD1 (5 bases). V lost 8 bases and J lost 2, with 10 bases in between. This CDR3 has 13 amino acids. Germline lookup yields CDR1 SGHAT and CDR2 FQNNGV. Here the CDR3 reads CASGRGPKNIQYF. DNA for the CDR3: TGTGCCAGCGGTAGGGGTCCCAAAAACATTCAGTACTTC.

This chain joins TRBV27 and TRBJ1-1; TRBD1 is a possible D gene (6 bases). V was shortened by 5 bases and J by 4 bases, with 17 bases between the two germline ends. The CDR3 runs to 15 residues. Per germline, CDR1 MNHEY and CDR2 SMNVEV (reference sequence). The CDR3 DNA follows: TGTGCCAGCAGTCCACGCTACAGGGTTGGCACTGAAGCTTTCTTT. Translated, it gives CASSPRYRVGTEAFF.

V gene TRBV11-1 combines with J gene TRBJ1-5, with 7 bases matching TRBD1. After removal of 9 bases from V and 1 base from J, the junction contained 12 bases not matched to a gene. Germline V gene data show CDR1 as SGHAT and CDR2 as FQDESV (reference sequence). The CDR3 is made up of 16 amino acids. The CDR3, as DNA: TGTGCCAGGCGCCTCGACAGGGAGGCAAGCAATCAGCCCCAGCATTTT. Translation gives CARRLDREASNQPQHF.

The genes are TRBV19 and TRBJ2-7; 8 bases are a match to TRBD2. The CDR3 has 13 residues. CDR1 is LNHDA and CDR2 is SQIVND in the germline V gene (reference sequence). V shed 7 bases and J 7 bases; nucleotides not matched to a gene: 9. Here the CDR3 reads CASKREPKEEQYF. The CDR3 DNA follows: TGTGCCAGTAAGCGGGAGCCCAAGGAAGAGCAGTACTTC.

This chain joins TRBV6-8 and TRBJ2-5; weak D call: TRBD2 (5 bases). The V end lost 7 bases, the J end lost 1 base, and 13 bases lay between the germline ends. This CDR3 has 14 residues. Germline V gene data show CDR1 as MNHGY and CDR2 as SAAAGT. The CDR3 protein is CASTLPGFQETQYF. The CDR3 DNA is TGTGCCAGCACCCTCCCGGGGTTCCAAGAGACCCAGTACTTC.

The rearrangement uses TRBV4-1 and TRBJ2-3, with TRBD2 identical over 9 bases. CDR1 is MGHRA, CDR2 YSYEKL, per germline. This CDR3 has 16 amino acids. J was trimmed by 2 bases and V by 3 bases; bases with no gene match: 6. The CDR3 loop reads CASSHSTSGNTDTQYF. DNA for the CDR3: TGCGCCAGCAGCCATTCGACTAGCGGAAACACAGATACGCAGTATTTT.

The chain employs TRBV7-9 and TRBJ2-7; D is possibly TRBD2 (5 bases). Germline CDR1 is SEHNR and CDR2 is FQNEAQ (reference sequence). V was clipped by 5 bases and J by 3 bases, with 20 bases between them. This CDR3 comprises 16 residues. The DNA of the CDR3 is TGTGCCAGCAGCCCCGGAGGAGACTGGGGTATCTACGAGCAGTACTTC. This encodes CASSPGGDWGIYEQYF.

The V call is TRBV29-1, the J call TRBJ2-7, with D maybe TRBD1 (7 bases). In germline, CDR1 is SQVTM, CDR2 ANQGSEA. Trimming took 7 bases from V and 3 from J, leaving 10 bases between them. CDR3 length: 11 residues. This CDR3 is CSGGTVYEQYF. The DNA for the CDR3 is TGCAGCGGCGGGACAGTCTACGAGCAGTACTTC.

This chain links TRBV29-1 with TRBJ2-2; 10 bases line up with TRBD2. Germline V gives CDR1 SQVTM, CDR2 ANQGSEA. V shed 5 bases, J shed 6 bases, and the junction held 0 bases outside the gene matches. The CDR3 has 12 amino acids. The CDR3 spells CSVLAGAGELFF. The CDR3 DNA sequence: TGCAGCGTTCTAGCGGGAGCCGGGGAGCTGTTTTTT.

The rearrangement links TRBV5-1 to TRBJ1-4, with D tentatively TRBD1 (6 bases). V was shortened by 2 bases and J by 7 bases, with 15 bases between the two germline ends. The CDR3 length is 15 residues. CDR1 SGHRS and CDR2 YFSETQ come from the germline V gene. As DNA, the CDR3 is TGCGCCAGCAGCTTTTCCGGGGGGCAGAGTGAAAAACTGTTTTTT. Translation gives CASSFSGGQSEKLFF.

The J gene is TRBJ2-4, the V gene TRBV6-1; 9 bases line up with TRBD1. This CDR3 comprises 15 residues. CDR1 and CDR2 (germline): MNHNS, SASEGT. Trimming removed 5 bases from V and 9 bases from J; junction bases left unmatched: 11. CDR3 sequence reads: CASSSRDREWSIQYF. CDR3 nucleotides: TGTGCCAGCAGTTCCCGGGACAGGGAATGGAGCATTCAGTACTTC.

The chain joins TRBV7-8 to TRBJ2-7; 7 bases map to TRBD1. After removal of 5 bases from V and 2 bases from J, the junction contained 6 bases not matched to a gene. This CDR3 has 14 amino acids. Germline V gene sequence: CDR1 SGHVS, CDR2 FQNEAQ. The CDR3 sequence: CASSRRDRPYEQYF. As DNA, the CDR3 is TGTGCCAGCAGCAGACGGGACAGACCCTACGAGCAGTACTTC.

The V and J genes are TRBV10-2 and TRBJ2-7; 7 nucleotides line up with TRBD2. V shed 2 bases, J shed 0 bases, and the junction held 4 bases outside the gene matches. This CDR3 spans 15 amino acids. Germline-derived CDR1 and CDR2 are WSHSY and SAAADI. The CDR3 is CASSERLADSYEQYF. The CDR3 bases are TGCGCCAGCAGTGAGAGGCTAGCGGACTCCTACGAGCAGTACTTC.

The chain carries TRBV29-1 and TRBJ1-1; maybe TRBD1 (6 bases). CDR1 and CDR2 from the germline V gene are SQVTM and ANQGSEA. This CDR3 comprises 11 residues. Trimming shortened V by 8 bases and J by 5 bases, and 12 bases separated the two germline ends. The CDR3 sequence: CSTHRDTEAFF. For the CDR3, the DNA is TGCAGCACGCACAGGGATACTGAAGCTTTCTTT.

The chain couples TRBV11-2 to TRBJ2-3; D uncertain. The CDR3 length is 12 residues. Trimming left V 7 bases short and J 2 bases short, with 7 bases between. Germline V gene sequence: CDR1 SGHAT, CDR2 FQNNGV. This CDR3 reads CASTLPTDTQYF. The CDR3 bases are TGTGCCAGCACGCTACCCACAGATACGCAGTATTTT.

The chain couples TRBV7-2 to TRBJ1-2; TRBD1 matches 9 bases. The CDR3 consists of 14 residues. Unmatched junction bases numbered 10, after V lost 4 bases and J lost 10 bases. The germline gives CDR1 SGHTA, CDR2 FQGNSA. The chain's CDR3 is CASSYNTGGAVYTF. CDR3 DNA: TGTGCCAGCAGCTATAATACAGGGGGCGCTGTCTACACCTTC.

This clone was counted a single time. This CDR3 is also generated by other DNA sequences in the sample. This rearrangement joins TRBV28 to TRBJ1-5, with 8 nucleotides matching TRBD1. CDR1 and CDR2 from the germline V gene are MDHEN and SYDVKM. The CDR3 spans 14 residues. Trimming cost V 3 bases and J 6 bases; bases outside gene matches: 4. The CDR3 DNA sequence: TGTGCCAGCAGTTTCGGACAGGGCAGTCAGCCCCAGCATTTT. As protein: CASSFGQGSQPQHF.

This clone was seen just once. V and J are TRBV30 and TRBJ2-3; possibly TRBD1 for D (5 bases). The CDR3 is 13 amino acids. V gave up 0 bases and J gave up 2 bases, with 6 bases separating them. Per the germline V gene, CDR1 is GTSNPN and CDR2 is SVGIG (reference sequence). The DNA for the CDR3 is TGTGCCTGGAGTGTAGGGGACACAGATACGCAGTATTTT. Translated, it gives CAWSVGDTDTQYF. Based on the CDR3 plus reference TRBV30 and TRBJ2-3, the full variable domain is SQTIHQWPATLVQPVGSPLSLECTVEGTSNPNLYWYRQAAGRGLQLLFYSVGIGQISSEVPQNLSASRPQDRQFILSSKKLLLSDSGFYLCAWSVGDTDTQYFGPGTRLTVL.